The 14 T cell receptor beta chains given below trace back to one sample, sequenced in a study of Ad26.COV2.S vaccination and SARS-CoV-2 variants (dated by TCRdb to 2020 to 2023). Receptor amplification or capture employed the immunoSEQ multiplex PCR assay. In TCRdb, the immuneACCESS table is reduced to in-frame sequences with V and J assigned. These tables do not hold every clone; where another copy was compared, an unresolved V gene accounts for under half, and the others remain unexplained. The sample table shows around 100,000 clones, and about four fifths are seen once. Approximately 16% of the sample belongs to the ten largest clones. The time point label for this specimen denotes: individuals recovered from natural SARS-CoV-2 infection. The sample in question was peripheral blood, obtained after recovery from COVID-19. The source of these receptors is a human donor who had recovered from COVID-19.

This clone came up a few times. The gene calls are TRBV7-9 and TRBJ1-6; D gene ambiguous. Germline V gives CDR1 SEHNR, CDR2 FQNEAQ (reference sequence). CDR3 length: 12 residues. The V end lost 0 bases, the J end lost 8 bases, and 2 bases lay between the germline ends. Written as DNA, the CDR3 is TGTGCCAGCAGCTTAGCGGATTCACCCCTCCACTTT. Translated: CASSLADSPLHF.

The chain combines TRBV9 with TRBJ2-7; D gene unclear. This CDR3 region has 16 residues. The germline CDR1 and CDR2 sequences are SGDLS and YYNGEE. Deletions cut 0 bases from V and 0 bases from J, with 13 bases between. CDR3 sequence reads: CASSVGWGLGSYEQYF. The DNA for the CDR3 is TGTGCCAGCAGCGTAGGATGGGGTCTGGGCTCCTACGAGCAGTACTTC. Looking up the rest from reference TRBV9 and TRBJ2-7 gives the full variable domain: DSGVTQTPKHLITATGQRVTLRCSPRSGDLSVYWYQQSLDQGLQFLIQYYNGEERAKGNILERFSAQQFPDLHSELNLSSLELGDSALYFCASSVGWGLGSYEQYFGPGTRLTVT.

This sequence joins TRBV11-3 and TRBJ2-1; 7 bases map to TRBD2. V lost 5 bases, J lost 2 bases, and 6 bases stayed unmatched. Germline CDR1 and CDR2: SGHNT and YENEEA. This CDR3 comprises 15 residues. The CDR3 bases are TGTGCCAGCAGCGTTAGCGGGTTCCCCTACAATGAGCAGTTCTTC. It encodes CASSVSGFPYNEQFF.

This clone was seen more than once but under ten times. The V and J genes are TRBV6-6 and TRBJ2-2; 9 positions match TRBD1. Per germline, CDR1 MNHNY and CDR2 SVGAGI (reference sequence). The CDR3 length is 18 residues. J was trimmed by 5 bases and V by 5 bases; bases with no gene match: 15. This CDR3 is CASSPGTGRSRETGELFF. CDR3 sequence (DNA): TGTGCCAGCAGTCCCGGGACAGGGAGGTCGAGGGAGACCGGGGAGCTGTTTTTT.

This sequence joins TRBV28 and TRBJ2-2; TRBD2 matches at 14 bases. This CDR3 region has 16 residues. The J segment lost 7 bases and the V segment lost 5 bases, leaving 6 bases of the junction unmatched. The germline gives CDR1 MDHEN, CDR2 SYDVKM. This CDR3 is CASSAPGLAGVGELFF. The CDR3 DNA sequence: TGTGCCAGCAGTGCCCCGGGACTAGCGGGAGTCGGGGAGCTGTTTTTT.

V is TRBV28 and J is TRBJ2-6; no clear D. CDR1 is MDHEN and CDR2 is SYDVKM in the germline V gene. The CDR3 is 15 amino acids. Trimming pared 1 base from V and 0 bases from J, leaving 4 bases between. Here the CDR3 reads CASSLFDSGANVLTF. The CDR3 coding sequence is TGTGCCAGCAGTTTATTTGACTCTGGGGCCAACGTCCTGACTTTC.

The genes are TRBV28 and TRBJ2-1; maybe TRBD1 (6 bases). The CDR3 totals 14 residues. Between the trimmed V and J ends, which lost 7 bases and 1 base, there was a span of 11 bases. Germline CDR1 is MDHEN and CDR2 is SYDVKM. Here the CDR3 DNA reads TGTGCCAGCATTCCTGGACAGTCCTACAATGAGCAGTTCTTC. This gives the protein CASIPGQSYNEQFF.

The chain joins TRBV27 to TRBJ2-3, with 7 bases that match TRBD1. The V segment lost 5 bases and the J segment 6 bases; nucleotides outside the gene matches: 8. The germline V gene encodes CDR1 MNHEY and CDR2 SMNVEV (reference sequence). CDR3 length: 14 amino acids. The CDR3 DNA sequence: TGTGCCAGCAGTATCGACAGGGCGAGCGATACGCAGTATTTT. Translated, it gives CASSIDRASDTQYF.

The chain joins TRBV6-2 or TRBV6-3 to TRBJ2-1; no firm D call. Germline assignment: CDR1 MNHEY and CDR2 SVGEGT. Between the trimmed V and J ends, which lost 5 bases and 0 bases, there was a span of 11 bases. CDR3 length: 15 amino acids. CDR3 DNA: TGTGCCAGCAGTACTATACAGAGCTCCTACAATGAGCAGTTCTTC. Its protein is CASSTIQSSYNEQFF.

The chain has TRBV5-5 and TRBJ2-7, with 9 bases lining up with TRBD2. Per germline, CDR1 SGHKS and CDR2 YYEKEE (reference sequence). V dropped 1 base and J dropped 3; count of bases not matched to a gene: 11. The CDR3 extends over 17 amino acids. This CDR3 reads CASSLWFPSGTLYEQYF. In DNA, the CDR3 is TGTGCCAGCAGCTTGTGGTTCCCTAGCGGGACTCTCTACGAGCAGTACTTC.

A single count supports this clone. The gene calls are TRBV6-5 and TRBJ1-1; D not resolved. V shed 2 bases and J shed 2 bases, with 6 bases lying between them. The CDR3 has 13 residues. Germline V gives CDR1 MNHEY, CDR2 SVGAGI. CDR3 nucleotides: TGTGCCAGCAGTTACAGAGGAAACACTGAAGCTTTCTTT. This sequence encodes CASSYRGNTEAFF.

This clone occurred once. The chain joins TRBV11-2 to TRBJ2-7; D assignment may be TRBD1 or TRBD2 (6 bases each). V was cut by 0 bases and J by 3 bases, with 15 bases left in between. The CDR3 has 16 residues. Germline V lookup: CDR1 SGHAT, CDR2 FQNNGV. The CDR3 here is CASSLERGVTYYEQYF. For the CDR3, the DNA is TGTGCCAGCAGCTTAGAAAGGGGGGTAACTTACTACGAGCAGTACTTC.

CDR3 region: CASSQDQGTYEQYF. In DNA form, the CDR3 reads TGTGCCAGCAGCCAAGATCAGGGGACCTACGAGCAGTACTTC. The rearrangement joins TRBV4-2 to TRBJ2-7; a possible D gene is TRBD1 (6 bases). This CDR3 has 14 residues. The V gene lost 0 bases and the J gene lost 2 bases, with 8 bases spanning the gap. CDR1 LGHNA and CDR2 YNFKEQ come from the germline V gene.

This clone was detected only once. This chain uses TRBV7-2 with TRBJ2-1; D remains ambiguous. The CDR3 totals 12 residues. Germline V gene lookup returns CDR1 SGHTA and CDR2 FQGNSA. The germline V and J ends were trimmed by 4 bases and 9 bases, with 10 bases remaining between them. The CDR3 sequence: CASSSPYGEQFF. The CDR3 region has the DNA TGTGCCAGCAGCTCTCCTTACGGTGAGCAGTTCTTC.